These 16 T cell receptor beta chains came from one sample sequenced in a study of CD8+CD57+ T cells in acquired aplastic anemia. Genomic DNA constituted the template upon which TCR beta VDJ and CDR3 profiling was performed. TCRdb reanalysed the reads using MiXCR and keeps one entry per CDR3 protein. The data show roughly 180,000 distinct CDR3 sequences, with approximately 46% seen just once and 2.9% held by the top ten. The sample taken for sequencing was sorted CD4+, CD8+, or CD8+CD57+ T cells (not recorded which) from PBMCs. These receptor sequences come from a human donor in good health.

The rearrangement joins TRBV10-3 to TRBJ2-3; 9 bases map to TRBD2. Trimming at V came to 0 bases and at J to 4 bases, leaving 5 bases not matched to a gene. CDR1 ENHRY and CDR2 SYGVKD come from the germline V gene. The CDR3 is 16 amino acids. In DNA, the CDR3 is TGTGCCATCAGTGAGTCGGAGGGACTAGCATCAGATACGCAGTATTTT. Protein: CAISESEGLASDTQYF.

This rearrangement joins TRBV7-9 to TRBJ2-3; D is uncertain. The V end was cut by 5 bases, the J end by 2 bases, with 17 bases between. This CDR3 region has 16 residues. Germline values: CDR1 SEHNR, CDR2 FQNEAQ (reference sequence). The CDR3, as DNA: TGTGCCAGCAGCCTTGTAGTTCTGGGTTCCACAGATACGCAGTATTTT. As protein: CASSLVVLGSTDTQYF.

In its sample, this clonotype was seen many times. The chain has TRBV19 and TRBJ1-5, with D unresolved. The germline V and J ends were trimmed by 8 bases and 0 bases, with 14 bases remaining between them. The germline V gene has CDR1 LNHDA and CDR2 SQIVND (reference sequence). The CDR3 covers 15 residues. The CDR3 DNA sequence: TGTGCCAGTGAAGACCTTAGCTTTAGCAATCAGCCCCAGCATTTT. Protein sequence: CASEDLSFSNQPQHF.

Comment on this clonotype: At one of its ends the junction is not consistent with the germline gene, which may arise from a read error. This chain uses TRBV6-1 with TRBJ1-5, with D possibly being TRBD1 (5 bases). CDR1 MNHNS and CDR2 SASEGT come from the germline V gene. The CDR3 extends over 13 amino acids. The CDR3 reads CASRRDPNRPQHF. The CDR3 DNA is TGTGCCAGCAGGAGGGACCCCAATCGGCCCCAGCATTTT.

Concerning this clonotype itself: A read error may be the cause here, since a much bigger clone is one base away. The chain is built from TRBV20-1 and TRBJ2-2; 7 bases fit TRBD2. This CDR3 contains 15 residues. The germline gives CDR1 DFQATT, CDR2 SNEGSKA (reference sequence). The CDR3 protein is CSAGEDQGGTGELFF. CDR3 in DNA: TGCAGTGCTGGAGAAGACCAGGGAGGGACCGGGGAGCTGTTTTTT.

At least ten counts were recorded for this clonotype. The chain recombines TRBV5-5 with TRBJ2-7; 15 bases match TRBD2. The CDR3 covers 16 residues. Germline CDR1 reads SGHKS; CDR2 reads YYEKEE (reference sequence). With 4 bases clipped from V and 2 bases from J, the junction kept 4 bases outside the gene matches. The CDR3 DNA reads as TGTGCCAGCAGCGGCGGACTAGCGGGAGGGACCTACGAGCAGTACTTC. Its translation is CASSGGLAGGTYEQYF.

For this clonotype: This likely comes from a read error, as the CDR3 has no conserved phenylalanine or tryptophan at its end. V is TRBV6-1 and J is TRBJ1-2; TRBD1 aligns across 8 bases. This CDR3 has 12 residues. Germline V gene data show CDR1 as MNHNS and CDR2 as SASEGT. After removal of 6 bases from V and 9 bases from J, the junction contained 6 bases not matched to a gene. CDR3 sequence: CASRAGQGSYTS. The CDR3 DNA reads TGTGCCAGCAGAGCTGGACAGGGAAGCTACACCTCC.

This clonotype has a count of ten or more. The V call is TRBV20-1, the J call TRBJ2-5; TRBD2 matches 10 bases. The CDR3 consists of 14 residues. Germline lookup yields CDR1 DFQATT and CDR2 SNEGSKA (reference sequence). V shed 3 bases and J 2 bases; nucleotides not matched to a gene: 3. In DNA form, the CDR3 reads TGCAGTGCTAGGCTAGCGGGAGTTCAAGAGACCCAGTACTTC. It translates to CSARLAGVQETQYF.

This clonotype was detected once. A much more abundant neighbour one base away suggests this may be a read error. V is TRBV7-8 and J is TRBJ1-1, with a weak D call TRBD1 (6 bases). The CDR3 consists of 14 residues. Germline CDR1 SGHVS, CDR2 FQNEAQ. As DNA, the CDR3 is TGTGCCAGCAGCTTGGCCGACCGGGGGCCCGAAGCTCTCTTT. It codes for CASSLADRGPEALF.

V and J are TRBV20-1 and TRBJ2-7; D ambiguous. This CDR3 spans 12 amino acids. V dropped 1 base and J dropped 4 bases, with 8 bases sitting between them. Germline loops: CDR1 DFQATT, CDR2 SNEGSKA (reference sequence). CDR3 in amino acids: CSARAPPYEQYF. The DNA of the CDR3 is TGCAGTGCTAGAGCCCCCCCATACGAGCAGTACTTC.

This clonotype was counted a few times. The rearrangement joins TRBV7-2 to TRBJ2-5; unclear D gene. CDR1 SGHTA and CDR2 FQGNSA come from the germline V gene. V was clipped by 3 bases and J by 5 bases, with 10 bases between them. This CDR3 is built from 13 residues. The DNA of the CDR3 is TGTGCCAGCAGCTTCTTACAGAGCGAGACCCAGTACTTC. This translates into CASSFLQSETQYF.

This clonotype was seen only a few times. The chain employs TRBV28 and TRBJ1-6, with D maybe TRBD1 (6 bases). Between the trimmed V and J ends, which lost 7 bases and 2 bases, there was a span of 9 bases. Germline loops: CDR1 MDHEN, CDR2 SYDVKM. CDR3 length: 14 amino acids. Here the CDR3 reads CASKNRAYNSPLHF. The CDR3 DNA sequence: TGTGCCAGCAAAAACAGGGCCTATAATTCACCCCTCCACTTT.

This clonotype occurred many times. This rearrangement joins TRBV20-1 to TRBJ2-5; 12 nucleotides match TRBD2. V lost 5 bases to trimming and J lost 5 bases; unmatched junction nucleotides: 3. The CDR3 spans 13 residues. Germline loops: CDR1 DFQATT, CDR2 SNEGSKA (reference sequence). DNA for the CDR3: TGCAGTGCTTCAACTAGCGGGGGGGAGACCCAGTACTTC. Translating gives CSASTSGGETQYF.

The V and J genes are TRBV7-9 and TRBJ2-5; D gene unclear. The CDR3 length is 12 residues. From germline, CDR1 is SEHNR and CDR2 FQNEAQ (reference sequence). V was pared by 3 bases and J by 5 bases, with 7 bases between. The CDR3 sequence: CASSFQSETQYF. DNA for the CDR3: TGTGCCAGCAGCTTCCAGAGTGAGACCCAGTACTTC. Filled out from reference TRBV7-9 and TRBJ2-5, the complete variable domain reads DTGVSQNPRHKITKRGQNVTFRCDPISEHNRLYWYRQTLGQGPEFLTYFQNEAQLEKSRLLSDRFSAERPKGSFSTLEIQRTEQGDSAMYLCASSFQSETQYFGPGTRLLVL.

J is TRBJ2-3 and V is TRBV11-1; D is uncertain. Germline V CDR1 and CDR2: SGHAT, FQDESV (reference sequence). The CDR3 loop spans 15 amino acids. Trimming left V 1 base short and J 2 bases short, with 10 bases between. CDR3 DNA: TGTGCCAGCAGCTTAGGGCATCTCCACACAGATACGCAGTATTTT. Residues: CASSLGHLHTDTQYF.

This clonotype came up a few times. The chain couples TRBV6-2 or TRBV6-3 to TRBJ2-6; the match to TRBD1 covers 7 bases. The V gene's germline CDR1 is MNHEY and CDR2 SVGEGT. The CDR3 extends over 19 amino acids. V shed 2 bases, J shed 0 bases, and the junction held 10 bases outside the gene matches. CDR3 in DNA: TGTGCCAGCAGTTACGGATTGGGACAGAAAAGCTCTGGGGCCAACGTCCTGACTTTC. The encoded protein is CASSYGLGQKSSGANVLTF.